The clone carrying this TCR beta chain showed up just a few times. The source of the sample is a study of T-cell reconstitution after alpha-beta-depleted transplantation in children. V gave up 3 bases and J gave up 14 bases, with 14 bases separating them. This CDR3 is built from 11 residues. Germline V CDR1 and CDR2: DFQATT, SNEGSKA (reference sequence). Unique molecular identifiers were used to barcode this TCRbeta library. TCRdb fed the PCR reads into MiXCR, producing one record per CDR3 protein. The sample lists approximately 400,000 distinct CDR3 sequences, approximately 10% occurring once. The rearrangement uses TRBV20-1 and TRBJ2-1; perhaps D is TRBD1 or TRBD2 (6 bases each). The starting material was PBMCs from the stem cell graft donor, obtained from the stem cell graft. This receptor was identified in a human donor who donated a stem cell graft to a child with acute myeloid leukemia. CDR3 region: CSAREGEPEFF. The CDR3, as DNA: TGCAGTGCTAGGGAGGGGGAGCCTGAGTTCTTC.